A selection of T cell receptor beta chains follows, all from one sample in a study of Graves' ophthalmopathy and Graves' hyperthyroidism. TCRdb passed the multiplex PCR reads through MiXCR, listing each CDR3 protein once. The sample has around 590,000 distinct CDR3 sequences, approximately 35% seen once. The sequenced material came from peripheral blood or thyroid tissue (not recorded which). All receptors come from an adult man with Graves' hyperthyroidism. The CDR3 runs from the conserved cysteine through the conserved F or W. The D gene is left open where the match is weak. Part of the rows lack a size; the others show once, few, many or a class for expanded clones.

v_call: TRBV29-1
clone_size: .
d_call: .
cdr3_length: 13
j_call: TRBJ2-5
cdr3_nt: TGCAGCCTTCGTGCACTAGGGAAAGAGACCCAGTACTTC
cdr3_aa: CSLRALGKETQYF

v_call: TRBV7-2
clone_size: .
d_call: .
cdr3_length: 15
j_call: TRBJ2-6
cdr3_nt: TGTGCCAGCACCCCGGACAGCTCTGGGGCCAACGTCCTGACTTTC
cdr3_aa: CASTPDSSGANVLTF

v_call: TRBV12-3/TRBV12-4
clone_size: many
d_call: .
cdr3_length: 13
j_call: TRBJ1-3
cdr3_nt: TGTGCCAGCAGCCGTACCTCTGGAAACACCATATATTTT
cdr3_aa: CASSRTSGNTIYF

v_call: TRBV20-1
clone_size: many
d_call: .
cdr3_length: 12
j_call: TRBJ2-7
cdr3_nt: TGCAGTGCTAGTGGAGGCGTGTCAGGGAAGTACTTC
cdr3_aa: CSASGGVSGKYF

v_call: TRBV6-4
clone_size: .
d_call: .
cdr3_length: 14
j_call: TRBJ2-3
cdr3_nt: TGTGCCAGCAGTGACGACGGGGTCACAGATACGCAGTATTTT
cdr3_aa: CASSDDGVTDTQYF

v_call: TRBV7-9
clone_size: few
d_call: TRBD2
cdr3_length: 14
j_call: TRBJ2-1
cdr3_nt: TGTGCCAGCAGCTTGGGACTAGCCGACAATGAGCAGTTCTTC
cdr3_aa: CASSLGLADNEQFF

v_call: TRBV10-3
clone_size: once
d_call: .
cdr3_length: 16
j_call: TRBJ1-5
cdr3_nt: TGTGCCATCAGTGAGTCAGGGGCGGCGTTCAATCAGCCCCAGCATTTT
cdr3_aa: CAISESGAAFNQPQHF

v_call: TRBV24-1
clone_size: .
d_call: .
cdr3_length: 16
j_call: TRBJ2-7
cdr3_nt: TGTGCCACCAGTGACCTGATAATAGGGTTGTTTTACGAGCAGTACTTC
cdr3_aa: CATSDLIIGLFYEQYF

v_call: TRBV13
clone_size: many
d_call: .
cdr3_length: 13
j_call: TRBJ1-4
cdr3_nt: TGTGCCAGCAGCTTAGGGATTAATGAAAAACTGTTTTTT
cdr3_aa: CASSLGINEKLFF

v_call: TRBV5-1
clone_size: .
d_call: .
cdr3_length: 12
j_call: TRBJ1-2
cdr3_nt: TGCGCCAGCAGCTCGGACCACTATGGCTACACCTTC
cdr3_aa: CASSSDHYGYTF

v_call: TRBV25-1
clone_size: .
d_call: TRBD2
cdr3_length: 19
j_call: TRBJ2-5
cdr3_nt: TGTGCCAGCAGTGATATGGGGCTAGCGGGAGTGTGGTATACGGAGACCCAGTACTTC
cdr3_aa: CASSDMGLAGVWYTETQYF

v_call: TRBV29-1
clone_size: many
d_call: .
cdr3_length: 14
j_call: TRBJ1-1
cdr3_nt: TGCAGCGTTCGAGGTAGGCAGGGGAAAACTGAAGCTTTCTTT
cdr3_aa: CSVRGRQGKTEAFF

v_call: TRBV5-4
clone_size: .
d_call: .
cdr3_length: 16
j_call: TRBJ2-5
cdr3_nt: TGTGCCAGCAGTGTCCCCCCGGACCGGGGAAGGGAGACCCAGCACTTC
cdr3_aa: CASSVPPDRGRETQHF

v_call: TRBV29-1
clone_size: many
d_call: .
cdr3_length: 15
j_call: TRBJ1-4
cdr3_nt: TGCAGCGTTGTGCACCGGGGGGTAGGGGATGAAAAACTGTTTTTT
cdr3_aa: CSVVHRGVGDEKLFF

v_call: TRBV5-8
clone_size: many
d_call: .
cdr3_length: 15
j_call: TRBJ2-7
cdr3_nt: TGTGCCAGCAGCTTGGTGGCTGCTGCCTCCTACGAGCAGTACTTC
cdr3_aa: CASSLVAAASYEQYF

v_call: TRBV19
clone_size: many
d_call: .
cdr3_length: 17
j_call: TRBJ2-6
cdr3_nt: TGTGCCAGTAGTACGGGAATGGGAAGGCCTGGGGCCAACGTCCTGACTTTC
cdr3_aa: CASSTGMGRPGANVLTF

v_call: TRBV7-8
clone_size: many
d_call: TRBD1
cdr3_length: 17
j_call: TRBJ1-5
cdr3_nt: TGTGCCAGCAGCTTCCGGGACAGAGGGTATAGCAATCAGCCCCAGCATTTT
cdr3_aa: CASSFRDRGYSNQPQHF

v_call: TRBV10-3
clone_size: many
d_call: TRBD1
cdr3_length: 14
j_call: TRBJ1-5
cdr3_nt: TGTGCCATCGCGACAGGGCCTAGCAATCAGCCCCAGCATTTT
cdr3_aa: CAIATGPSNQPQHF

v_call: TRBV6-5
clone_size: .
d_call: .
cdr3_length: 15
j_call: TRBJ1-4
cdr3_nt: TGTGCCAGCAGTGAAGCGGGCAGGGAACGCGAAAAACTGTTTTTT
cdr3_aa: CASSEAGREREKLFF

v_call: TRBV10-3
clone_size: .
d_call: .
cdr3_length: 16
j_call: TRBJ1-6
cdr3_nt: TGTGCCATCAGTGCTAGAGATCTAGGGGCCAATTCACCCCTCCACTTT
cdr3_aa: CAISARDLGANSPLHF